Reported below is one TCR beta chain. No antigen is known for it. The data originate from a study of T cells in Graves' hyperthyroidism and ophthalmopathy. Enrolled ophthalmopathy patients presented with a Clinical Activity Score of at least 3, a NOSPECS grade of at least 4, and disease duration under 3 months. Clinical symptoms, serum thyroxine, TRAb, thyroid ultrasound and orbital computed tomography established diagnosis. The V segment lost 6 bases and the J segment 2 bases; nucleotides outside the gene matches: 10. The CDR3 has 14 residues. From germline, CDR1 is DFQATT and CDR2 SNEGSKA (reference sequence). RNA transcripts served as the template for amplifying TCR beta CDR3 regions. With the HTBI primer set, the TCR CDR3 went through a first round of RT-PCR. One entry per CDR3 protein results from TCRdb running MiXCR on the multiplex PCR reads. This table has hundreds of thousands of distinct CDR3 sequences, around an eighth appearing once.

General observations from the study: Ophthalmopathy and stable hyperthyroidism were told apart by a 13 V-J model. Before onset, ophthalmopathy was predicted by the model a median roughly six months earlier.

The receptor's source is a man aged 45-65 years with Graves' ophthalmopathy. This chain uses TRBV20-1 with TRBJ2-7; 7 bases are shared with TRBD2. The sample consisted of blood. Here the CDR3 DNA reads TGCAGTGCCATACCAGAGCGGGACGCCTACGAGCAGTACTTC. Protein product: CSAIPERDAYEQYF.